These 21 T cell receptor beta chains share one sample of origin, sequenced in a study of blood T cell repertoires in COVID-19. Assay used: immunoSEQ multiplex PCR; TCRdb lists only in-frame clones, some missing. The profile covers about 130,000 clones, with 85% appearing a single time and 25% to 30% taken by the ten largest. Sample: peripheral blood. These receptors all stem from a woman older than 75 with acute or convalescent COVID-19.

The chain combines TRBV6-5 with TRBJ2-1; tentatively, D is TRBD2 (6 bases). Germline V gene lookup returns CDR1 MNHEY and CDR2 SVGAGI. Trimming cost V 6 bases and J 8 bases, with 11 bases left between them. The CDR3 spans 12 residues. This CDR3 is CASRKGGDEQFF. CDR3 DNA sequence: TGTGCCAGCAGAAAGGGCGGGGATGAGCAGTTCTTC.

This chain joins TRBV5-6 and TRBJ1-5, with 7 positions matching TRBD1. The ends lost 3 bases at V and 0 bases at J; junction bases unmatched: 3. The CDR3 loop spans 15 amino acids. Per germline, CDR1 SGHDT and CDR2 YYEEEE. The CDR3 sequence is CASSSGQLSNQPQHF. The CDR3 DNA sequence: TGTGCCAGCAGCTCGGGACAGCTTAGCAATCAGCCCCAGCATTTT.

The chain uses TRBV19 and TRBJ1-5; TRBD1 matches 7 bases. Unmatched junction bases numbered 7, after V lost 6 bases and J lost 5 bases. Per germline, CDR1 LNHDA and CDR2 SQIVND (reference sequence). The CDR3 loop spans 14 amino acids. CDR3 protein: CASRAQGRHQPQHF. The CDR3 nucleotides are TGTGCCAGTAGGGCACAGGGGAGGCATCAGCCCCAGCATTTT.

The chain uses TRBV6-1 and TRBJ1-2; tentative D call: TRBD1 (5 bases). CDR1 is MNHNS and CDR2 is SASEGT in the germline V gene. The CDR3 runs 16 residues. Trimming pared 3 bases from V and 4 bases from J, leaving 18 bases between. DNA of the CDR3: TGTGCCAGCAGTGATATTGTCCGTCTCAGGGCCTATGGCTACACCTTC. Protein product: CASSDIVRLRAYGYTF.

The chain uses TRBV18 and TRBJ1-2; D is undetermined. Germline loops: CDR1 KGHSH, CDR2 LQKENI. The V and J ends lost 0 bases and 4 bases respectively, with 12 bases between them. The CDR3 is 15 amino acids. Written as DNA, the CDR3 is TGTGCCAGCTCACCACCTGCTCGGGAGTCCTATGGCTACACCTTC. Protein sequence: CASSPPARESYGYTF. Full variable domain (remainder filled in from reference TRBV18 and TRBJ1-2): NAGVMQNPRHLVRRRGQEARLRCSPMKGHSHVYWYRQLPEEGLKFMVYLQKENIIDESGMPKERFSAEFPKEGPSILRIQQVVRGDSAAYFCASSPPARESYGYTFGSGTRLTVV.

CDR3 DNA sequence: TGTGCCACCAGCAGAGAGACAGGGGTGTCACCCCTCCACTTT. This sequence encodes CATSRETGVSPLHF. The rearrangement joins TRBV15 to TRBJ1-6; 8 bases map to TRBD1. This CDR3 comprises 14 residues. The ends lost 0 bases at V and 10 bases at J; junction bases unmatched: 2. CDR1 is LNHNV, CDR2 YYDKDF, per germline (reference sequence).

J is TRBJ2-2 and V is TRBV28; 8 nucleotides align to TRBD1. The ends lost 4 bases at V and 5 bases at J; junction bases unmatched: 6. The CDR3 loop spans 15 amino acids. The germline gives CDR1 MDHEN, CDR2 SYDVKM. CDR3 protein: CASSSDRGGTGELFF. For the CDR3, the DNA is TGTGCCAGCAGTTCTGACAGGGGTGGAACCGGGGAGCTGTTTTTT. Full variable domain (rest looked up from reference TRBV28 and TRBJ2-2): DVKVTQSSRYLVKRTGEKVFLECVQDMDHENMFWYRQDPGLGLRLIYFSYDVKMKEKGDIPEGYSVSREKKERFSLILESASTNQTSMYLCASSSDRGGTGELFFGEGSRLTVL.

This chain connects TRBV28 to TRBJ2-7, with TRBD1 identical over 7 bases. This CDR3 region has 18 residues. V dropped 6 bases and J dropped 0; count of bases not matched to a gene: 17. Germline CDR1 MDHEN, CDR2 SYDVKM. The CDR3, as DNA: TGTGCCAGCAGCCACTATCCCGGGACAGTATTATACTCCTACGAGCAGTACTTC. It yields the protein CASSHYPGTVLYSYEQYF.

The chain uses TRBV12-3 or TRBV12-4 and TRBJ2-7; TRBD2 agrees at 9 bases. The CDR3 covers 11 residues. The CDR3 protein is CAAGGLYEQYF. CDR3 DNA: TGTGCTGCGGGGGGGCTATACGAGCAGTACTTC.

The V gene is TRBV7-2, the J gene TRBJ1-6, with D tentatively TRBD1 (5 bases). V gave up 2 bases and J gave up 14 bases, with 13 bases separating them. The length of the CDR3 is 13 residues. Germline CDR1 is SGHTA and CDR2 is FQGNSA. CDR3 region: CASSLPGTQTLHF. The CDR3 coding sequence is TGTGCCAGCAGCTTACCGGGGACTCAGACCCTCCACTTT.

This sequence joins TRBV6-1 and TRBJ1-1; D is possibly TRBD1 (6 bases). The CDR3 is 15 residues long. Germline values: CDR1 MNHNS, CDR2 SASEGT. Trimming cost V 1 base and J 6 bases, with 15 bases left between them. The CDR3 DNA is TGTGCCAGCAGTGAAGAAGGGGGGGTGAGGTCTGAAGCTTTCTTT. Its translation is CASSEEGGVRSEAFF.

This clone was seen just once. The CDR3 protein is CASSLSLGGYNEQFF. The CDR3 bases are TGTGCCAGCAGCTTATCACTGGGGGGGTACAATGAGCAGTTCTTC. The gene calls are TRBV7-2 and TRBJ2-1, with 7 nucleotides matching TRBD2. This CDR3 spans 15 amino acids. Trimming at V came to 2 bases and at J to 4 bases, leaving 5 bases not matched to a gene. Germline loops: CDR1 SGHTA, CDR2 FQGNSA.

The V call is TRBV2, the J call TRBJ1-4; 11 bases agree with TRBD1. CDR1 is SNHLY, CDR2 FYNNEI, per germline. This CDR3 has 15 residues. After removal of 6 bases from V and 8 bases from J, the junction contained 8 bases not matched to a gene. Here the CDR3 reads CASSAGQGAGEKLFF. DNA of the CDR3: TGTGCCAGCAGCGCCGGACAGGGGGCCGGGGAAAAACTGTTTTTT. The full variable domain, in which reference TRBV2 and TRBJ1-4 provide the parts outside the CDR3, is EPEVTQTPSHQVTQMGQEVILRCVPISNHLYFYWYRQILGQKVEFLVSFYNNEISEKSEIFDDQFSVERPDGSNFTLKIRSTKLEDSAMYFCASSAGQGAGEKLFFGSGTQLSVL.

V gene TRBV24-1 combines with J gene TRBJ2-3, with TRBD1 matching 7 bases. Germline loops: CDR1 KGHDR, CDR2 SFDVKD. The CDR3 sequence is 19 residues long. V was pared by 1 base and J by 1 base, with 13 bases of the junction left unmatched. DNA for the CDR3: TGTGCCACCAGTGATTTTGGCCCCCCCACAGGGGTAGGCACAGATACGCAGTATTTT. Protein product: CATSDFGPPTGVGTDTQYF.

The chain is built from TRBV18 and TRBJ1-2; D ambiguous. The CDR3 consists of 14 residues. Germline CDR1 KGHSH, CDR2 LQKENI. The ends were cut back, 3 bases at V and 8 bases at J, with 16 bases in the middle. CDR3 coding DNA: TGTGCCAGCTCACCTTCCCCCTCGGCGGAAGGCTACACCTTC. Residues: CASSPSPSAEGYTF.

The chain couples TRBV20-1 to TRBJ2-7, with D perhaps TRBD1 (5 bases). Trimming removed 3 bases at V and 9 bases at J, with 12 bases between. Germline CDR1 and CDR2: DFQATT and SNEGSKA (reference sequence). The CDR3 runs 11 residues. CDR3 nucleotides: TGCAGTGCTAGCCAGGGCCTACCGCAGTACTTC. It encodes CSASQGLPQYF.

This clone was recorded only once. The CDR3 bases are TGTGCCAGCTCACACGGACAGGGGAATTCACCCCTCCACTTT. Translating it yields CASSHGQGNSPLHF. The chain employs TRBV18 and TRBJ1-6; TRBD1 matches 9 bases. The CDR3 is made up of 14 amino acids. V shed 4 bases, J shed 7 bases, and the junction held 2 bases outside the gene matches. The germline V gene has CDR1 KGHSH and CDR2 LQKENI.

The chain carries TRBV29-1 and TRBJ1-1, with D unresolved. Germline CDR1 is SQVTM and CDR2 is ANQGSEA. The CDR3 length is 11 residues. V gave up 4 bases and J gave up 0 bases, with 3 bases separating them. CDR3 residues: CSVAMNTEAFF. The CDR3 DNA reads as TGCAGCGTTGCAATGAACACTGAAGCTTTCTTT.

The chain combines TRBV7-3 with TRBJ2-2, with TRBD1 identical over 7 bases. The CDR3 runs to 14 residues. Per germline, CDR1 SGHTA and CDR2 FQGTGA. J gave up 3 bases and V 6 bases, and 4 bases lay outside the gene matches. CDR3 coding DNA: TGTGCCAGCAGTCCAGACAGGGACACCGGGGAGCTGTTTTTT. Translated, it gives CASSPDRDTGELFF. Combining the CDR3 with reference TRBV7-3 and TRBJ2-2 gives the whole variable domain GAGVSQTPSNKVTEKGKYVELRCDPISGHTALYWYRQSLGQGPEFLIYFQGTGAADDSGLPNDRFFAVRPEGSVSTLKIQRTERGDSAVYLCASSPDRDTGELFFGEGSRLTVL.

The gene calls are TRBV7-2 and TRBJ1-1; D perhaps matches TRBD1 (6 bases). The germline V gene has CDR1 SGHTA and CDR2 FQGNSA. CDR3 length: 15 residues. Trimming cost V 2 bases and J 4 bases, with 14 bases left between them. The CDR3 DNA sequence: TGTGCCAGCAGCTTATTAGCTGGGGGCGGCACTGAAGCTTTCTTT. It is translated as CASSLLAGGGTEAFF.

The chain links TRBV28 to TRBJ2-4, with a tentative D call TRBD2 (5 bases). The ends were cut back, 3 bases at V and 5 bases at J, with 5 bases in the middle. CDR3 length: 12 residues. Germline V gives CDR1 MDHEN, CDR2 SYDVKM. The CDR3 DNA reads as TGTGCCAGCAGTTTCGGGGAAAACATTCAGTACTTC. Amino acids: CASSFGENIQYF. Looking up the rest from reference TRBV28 and TRBJ2-4 gives the full variable domain: DVKVTQSSRYLVKRTGEKVFLECVQDMDHENMFWYRQDPGLGLRLIYFSYDVKMKEKGDIPEGYSVSREKKERFSLILESASTNQTSMYLCASSFGENIQYFGAGTRLSVL.